This T cell receptor beta chain is drawn from a study of blood T cell repertoires in COVID-19. V trimming: 4 bases; J trimming: 12 bases; junction bases outside the gene matches: 20. CDR3 size: 17 residues. The germline V gene encodes CDR1 PRHDT and CDR2 FYEKMQ (reference sequence). Measured with immunoSEQ multiplex PCR; TCRdb has only the in-frame clones, and not every one. The sample records about 200,000 clones, approximately 85% being singletons. This chain connects TRBV13 to TRBJ1-4, with 7 positions matching TRBD1. The source is a woman between 70 and 85 years old with COVID-19, enrolled during active disease. Sequenced input: peripheral blood. The CDR3 loop is CASSSASGTVKMNQLFF. The CDR3 DNA reads TGTGCCAGCAGCTCAGCCTCCGGGACAGTGAAAATGAATCAACTGTTTTTT.